The 25 T cell receptor beta chains reported below all come from one sample, sequenced in a study of T cell responses to AZD1222 COVID-19 vaccine (dated by TCRdb to about 2021). To prepare the library, the immunoSEQ multiplex PCR assay was applied. This is the immuneACCESS table as TCRdb keeps it, with only in-frame sequences that have V and J called. A part of the clones is gone; compared with another copy, unresolved V genes explain less than half, and the rest is unexplained. The sample table contains over 75,000 clones; only one count was recorded for over 75% of them. The ten largest clones add up to about 28% of the sample. The sample's time point label, decoded: baseline before first vaccination. Sequencing was performed on peripheral blood, taken on day 0 of AZD1222 vaccination. Source of these receptors: an adult in good health.

Concerning this clone itself: The junction differs from germline at one of its ends, possibly a read error. The V and J genes are TRBV6-2 or TRBV6-3 and TRBJ2-7; no definite D call. CDR1 and CDR2 from the germline V gene are MNHEY and SVGEGT. CDR3 size: 15 residues. CDR3 sequence reads: CASSYLLLGSHEQYF. The CDR3 nucleotides read TGTGCCAGCAGTTACCTTCTTCTGGGCTCCCACGAGCAGTACTTC.

To note about this clone: One end of the junction varies from germline; a read error may be responsible. The chain carries TRBV27 and TRBJ2-2; 9 bases match TRBD1. The CDR3 runs 16 residues. Germline V gene sequence: CDR1 MNHEY, CDR2 SMNVEV (reference sequence). The CDR3 sequence is CASSLDRGSKTGELFF. The CDR3 coding sequence is TGTGCCAGCAGTTTAGACAGGGGGTCGAAGACCGGGGAGCTGTTTTTT.

J is TRBJ2-1 and V is TRBV7-3, with 14 bases aligning to TRBD2. The CDR3 has 16 residues. Germline V CDR1 and CDR2: SGHTA, FQGTGA. The junction had 5 bases not matched to a gene; V was cut back by 5 bases and J by 5 bases. CDR3 loop: CASSPAGLAGDNEQFF. CDR3 DNA sequence: TGTGCCAGCAGCCCCGCGGGACTAGCGGGGGACAATGAGCAGTTCTTC.

The chain combines TRBV4-1 with TRBJ2-7; a weak D match, TRBD1 (5 bases). The V gene lost 3 bases and the J gene lost 5 bases, with 20 bases spanning the gap. Germline CDR1 is MGHRA and CDR2 is YSYEKL. CDR3 length equals 16 residues. The CDR3 protein is CASSQKRGLNRDEQYF. CDR3 DNA sequence: TGCGCCAGCAGCCAGAAAAGGGGCCTCAACCGCGACGAGCAGTACTTC.

This chain uses TRBV28 with TRBJ2-5; 9 nucleotides line up with TRBD1. Germline trimming cut 4 bases from V and 4 bases from J; bases unmatched to any gene: 10. The CDR3 consists of 16 residues. Germline V gene lookup returns CDR1 MDHEN and CDR2 SYDVKM. CDR3 in amino acids: CASSSRDRALTETQYF. CDR3 nucleotide sequence: TGTGCCAGCAGTTCAAGGGACAGGGCTCTTACAGAGACCCAGTACTTC. Complete variable domain (other parts from reference TRBV28 and TRBJ2-5): DVKVTQSSRYLVKRTGEKVFLECVQDMDHENMFWYRQDPGLGLRLIYFSYDVKMKEKGDIPEGYSVSREKKERFSLILESASTNQTSMYLCASSSRDRALTETQYFGPGTRLLVL.

This rearrangement joins TRBV6-5 to TRBJ2-7; 10 bases are a match to TRBD2. V gave up 6 bases and J gave up 5 bases; unmatched junction bases: 7. This CDR3 is built from 14 residues. CDR1 and CDR2 (germline): MNHEY, SVGAGI. DNA for the CDR3: TGTGCCAGCAGCCCGGGGACTAGCGTCGACGAGCAGTACTTC. Residues: CASSPGTSVDEQYF.

The V gene is TRBV4-1, the J gene TRBJ2-2; D unresolved. The germline V and J ends were trimmed by 1 base and 2 bases, with 14 bases remaining between them. The CDR3 runs 17 residues. The germline gives CDR1 MGHRA, CDR2 YSYEKL. CDR3 bases: TGCGCCAGCAGCCAAGGAACGTTTGGGGTAAACACCGGGGAGCTGTTTTTT. This sequence encodes CASSQGTFGVNTGELFF.

The chain has TRBV15 and TRBJ2-7, with a weak D call TRBD1 (7 bases). V was pared by 0 bases and J by 5 bases, with 17 bases between. This CDR3 is 16 amino acids long. In germline, CDR1 is LNHNV, CDR2 YYDKDF (reference sequence). CDR3 bases: TGTGCCACCAGCAGAGAATCGACAGGGAGGATGGACGAGCAGTACTTC. It codes for CATSRESTGRMDEQYF. Full variable domain (outside the CDR3, taken from reference TRBV15 and TRBJ2-7): DAMVIQNPRYQVTQFGKPVTLSCSQTLNHNVMYWYQQKSSQAPKLLFHYYDKDFNNEADTPDNFQSRRPNTSFCFLDIRSPGLGDTAMYLCATSRESTGRMDEQYFGPGTRLTVT.

V is TRBV7-3 and J is TRBJ2-7; 10 nucleotides line up with TRBD1. There are 14 residues in the CDR3. Germline V gives CDR1 SGHTA, CDR2 FQGTGA. After removal of 5 bases from V and 4 bases from J, the junction contained 5 bases not matched to a gene. CDR3 sequence (DNA): TGTGCCAGCAGCCTGGGACAGGGGAGATACGAGCAGTACTTC. Protein: CASSLGQGRYEQYF. Based on the CDR3 plus reference TRBV7-3 and TRBJ2-7, the full variable domain is GAGVSQTPSNKVTEKGKYVELRCDPISGHTALYWYRQSLGQGPEFLIYFQGTGAADDSGLPNDRFFAVRPEGSVSTLKIQRTERGDSAVYLCASSLGQGRYEQYFGPGTRLTVT.

The V call is TRBV7-2, the J call TRBJ2-1, with D uncertain. CDR1 is SGHTA and CDR2 is FQGNSA in the germline V gene. The germline V and J ends were trimmed by 4 bases and 6 bases, with 7 bases remaining between them. CDR3 length: 12 residues. The CDR3 coding sequence is TGTGCCAGCAGCTCTTTAGTCAATGAGCAGTTCTTC. Translation gives CASSSLVNEQFF.

This chain links TRBV11-3 with TRBJ2-5; 8 bases agree with TRBD2. CDR1 is SGHNT and CDR2 is YENEEA in the germline V gene. The trim removed 5 bases at V and 4 bases at J, leaving 3 bases unmatched. CDR3 length: 13 amino acids. CDR3 loop: CASSPAGAETQYF. DNA for the CDR3: TGTGCCAGCAGCCCAGCGGGAGCAGAGACCCAGTACTTC. The complete variable domain, with remaining parts taken from reference TRBV11-3 and TRBJ2-5, reads EAGVVQSPRYKIIEKKQPVAFWCNPISGHNTLYWYLQNLGQGPELLIRYENEEAVDDSQLPKDRFSAERLKGVDSTLKIQPAELGDSAVYLCASSPAGAETQYFGPGTRLLVL.

This clone has a single count. The V call is TRBV15, the J call TRBJ2-3, with D tentatively TRBD2 (5 bases). The CDR3 sequence is 18 residues long. CDR1 LNHNV and CDR2 YYDKDF come from the germline V gene (reference sequence). Deletions cut 1 base from V and 6 bases from J, with 23 bases between. CDR3 nucleotides: TGTGCCACCAGCAGAGTTTCGGGTAGCGCGAGAGTTGCGGATACGCAGTATTTT. Its protein is CATSRVSGSARVADTQYF.

This clone has more than one count but fewer than ten. The V gene is TRBV21-1, the J gene TRBJ1-5; the DNA was not used to check the table's D call, TRBD1. TRBV21-1 is a pseudogene locus. The CDR3 consists of 13 residues. The CDR3 nucleotides are TGTGCCAGCAGGTACAGGGGGAATCAGCCCCAGCATTTT. Protein product: CASRYRGNQPQHF.

The chain couples TRBV28 to TRBJ1-1; TRBD1 might be the D (5 bases). CDR1 is MDHEN, CDR2 SYDVKM, per germline. The CDR3 covers 13 residues. Between the trimmed V and J ends, which lost 5 bases and 8 bases, there was a span of 15 bases. CDR3 nucleotides: TGTGCCAGCAGTAAGACAGTCCTCGGGGAAGCTTTCTTT. Its protein is CASSKTVLGEAFF.

J is TRBJ2-7 and V is TRBV19, with TRBD1 matching 8 bases. CDR3 length equals 14 residues. Trimming removed 4 bases from V and 2 bases from J; junction bases left unmatched: 4. CDR1 and CDR2 from the germline V gene are LNHDA and SQIVND (reference sequence). The CDR3: CASSRQGMAYEQYF. CDR3 nucleotides: TGTGCCAGTAGTAGACAGGGGATGGCCTACGAGCAGTACTTC. The whole variable domain, filled in from reference TRBV19 and TRBJ2-7, reads DGGITQSPKYLFRKEGQNVTLSCEQNLNHDAMYWYRQDPGQGLRLIYYSQIVNDFQKGDIAEGYSVSREKKESFPLTVTSAQKNPTAFYLCASSRQGMAYEQYFGPGTRLTVT.

V is TRBV6-4 and J is TRBJ2-3; D remains unclear. The CDR3 contains 14 residues. The germline CDR1 and CDR2 sequences are MRHNA and SNTAGT. V lost 3 bases, J lost 0 bases, and 7 bases lay in between. In DNA form, the CDR3 reads TGTGCCAGCAGTGAGACCGGGAGCACAGATACGCAGTATTTT. Residues: CASSETGSTDTQYF.

The rearrangement links TRBV27 to TRBJ1-6; 8 bases map to TRBD1. Germline values: CDR1 MNHEY, CDR2 SMNVEV (reference sequence). The CDR3 is made up of 16 amino acids. The V and J ends lost 5 bases and 8 bases, in that order; junction bases with no gene match: 11. The chain's CDR3 is CASSHKGTGDDSPLHF. The CDR3 nucleotides are TGTGCCAGCAGTCACAAAGGGACAGGTGACGATTCACCCCTCCACTTT.

This chain connects TRBV5-6 to TRBJ2-7, with 7 bases lining up with TRBD2. Germline V gives CDR1 SGHDT, CDR2 YYEEEE. V shed 3 bases, J shed 3 bases, and the junction held 6 bases outside the gene matches. This CDR3 is 14 amino acids long. The DNA of the CDR3 is TGTGCCAGCAGCTGGAAAGCTAGCGGCTACGAGCAGTACTTC. Its translation is CASSWKASGYEQYF. Drawing the rest from reference TRBV5-6 and TRBJ2-7, the complete variable domain is DAGVTQSPTHLIKTRGQQVTLRCSPKSGHDTVSWYQQALGQGPQFIFQYYEEEERQRGNFPDRFSGHQFPNYSSELNVNALLLGDSALYLCASSWKASGYEQYFGPGTRLTVT.

The CDR3 sequence is CASSLEMRSDIQYF. As DNA, the CDR3 is TGTGCCAGCAGCTTGGAGATGAGATCGGACATTCAGTACTTC. The chain links TRBV5-4 to TRBJ2-4; no clear D gene. The CDR3 sequence is 14 residues long. The V and J ends lost 0 bases and 8 bases respectively, with 12 bases between them. Germline V gene data show CDR1 as SGHNT and CDR2 as YYREEE (reference sequence).

The chain recombines TRBV4-1 with TRBJ1-3; 9 bases map to TRBD1. The junction had 5 bases not matched to a gene; V was cut back by 4 bases and J by 4 bases. The CDR3 covers 15 residues. Looked up from germline, CDR1 is MGHRA and CDR2 is YSYEKL. Here the CDR3 reads CASSPPGQGGNTIYF. Here the CDR3 DNA reads TGCGCCAGCAGCCCGCCAGGACAGGGGGGAAACACCATATATTTT.

The rearrangement uses TRBV2 and TRBJ2-3; 7 positions agree with TRBD1. Trimming at V came to 5 bases and at J to 6 bases, leaving 11 bases not matched to a gene. In germline, CDR1 is SNHLY, CDR2 FYNNEI. This CDR3 has 15 residues. As DNA, the CDR3 is TGTGCCAGCAGTCCAGATAACGACAGGGTGGATACGCAGTATTTT. Translated: CASSPDNDRVDTQYF.

There are a few counts of this clone. The chain is built from TRBV5-4 and TRBJ2-7, with 11 bases that match TRBD2. After removal of 3 bases from V and 0 bases from J, the junction contained 8 bases not matched to a gene. The CDR3 runs 17 residues. The V gene's germline CDR1 is SGHNT and CDR2 YYREEE (reference sequence). The CDR3 DNA reads TGTGCCAGCAGCTCAAACGCCGGGACTAGCGGCTCCTACGAGCAGTACTTC. The encoded protein is CASSSNAGTSGSYEQYF.

The CDR3 region is CASSGRGSEGNTIYF. As DNA, the CDR3 is TGTGCCAGCAGCGGGCGTGGGAGTGAAGGAAACACCATATATTTT. This chain joins TRBV21-1 and TRBJ1-3. TRBV21-1 is tagged as a pseudogene. The CDR3 contains 15 residues.

This clone was seen just once. The rearrangement links TRBV5-1 to TRBJ2-7, with 9 bases matching TRBD1. The CDR3 extends over 17 amino acids. In germline, CDR1 is SGHRS, CDR2 YFSETQ. J was trimmed by 6 bases and V by 0 bases; bases with no gene match: 13. This CDR3 is CASSLELPHRGLIEQYF. The CDR3 DNA reads TGCGCCAGCAGCTTGGAGCTCCCCCACAGGGGGCTGATCGAGCAGTACTTC.

This clone is a singleton in its sample. J is TRBJ2-7 and V is TRBV7-8, with 12 nucleotides matching TRBD2. The CDR3 is 15 amino acids. CDR1 and CDR2 from the germline V gene are SGHVS and FQNEAQ. The junction had 12 bases not matched to a gene; V was cut back by 6 bases and J by 9 bases. CDR3 sequence reads: CASSSTLAGGRLQYF. The CDR3 DNA follows: TGTGCCAGCAGTTCTACACTAGCGGGGGGTAGATTGCAGTACTTC. The full variable domain, rest sourced from reference TRBV7-8 and TRBJ2-7, is GAGVSQSPRYKVAKRGQDVALRCDPISGHVSLFWYQQALGQGPEFLTYFQNEAQLDKSGLPSDRFFAERPEGSVSTLKIQRTQQEDSAVYLCASSSTLAGGRLQYFGPGTRLTVT.